The T cell receptor beta chain under discussion was sequenced for a study of blood T cell repertoires in COVID-19 (dated by TCRdb to the early 2020s). Background for the entire study: Collaborator samples came from the United States, Italy and Spain and covered acute and convalescent phases of COVID-19. The material from the prospective study consisted of cDNA or gDNA derived from T cells, B-cell-depleted T cells, or PBMCs. The dataset comprised deeply sampled blood TCRbeta repertoires from subjects exposed to, actively infected with, or recovered from COVID-19. The repertoires were released in a freely available public database intended as a resource for research on the immune response to SARS-CoV-2. Samples were obtained from the ongoing ImmuneRACE study (first 160 participants) and from 1,000 to 1,500 subjects provided by 6 global collaborators. The sample metadata nearly always contained a de-identified subject ID, COVID-19 status, age in years and sex. Where HLA class I and class II types were available, the types were taken from metadata supplied by the sample provider, not from assay-based typing. Results the study describes overall, beyond this receptor: How much clinical and demographic metadata was included differed by source and by participant, and the metadata was provided uncurated.

Worth noting for this clone: Which antigen it targets is not known. The sample holds no much larger clone one base away, and base qualities are not on file.

TCRbeta CDR3 regions were amplified from genomic DNA using the immunoSEQ Assay, a bias-controlled multiplex PCR. From the authors' description of their analysis: Within the assay, amplification of reference gene primers was used to estimate how many nucleated cells each sample contained. To quantify the absolute abundance of each unique TCRbeta CDR3 rearrangement, sequence reads were collapsed and filtered. For each sample, productive Simpson clonality was calculated as the square root of Simpson's diversity index across productive rearrangements. TCRdb provides this immuneACCESS table in a form limited to in-frame rearrangements. Some clones are lacking; in checked studies, under half of them reflect an unresolved V gene, and why the rest are absent is not known. The DNA gave D and trimming, while V, J and clone size come from that table. Recorded for this sample are roughly 260,000 clones; approximately 90% of them occurred a single time. The leading ten clones occupy 0.95% to 1.5% of the sample.

The germline V end is reduced by 4 bases and the J end by 1 base; junction bases left unmatched: 4. Counted from cysteine to phenylalanine, this CDR3 has 15 amino acids. Just the 45-base CDR3 DNA is kept, in frame starting at base 1. CDR1 and CDR2 are drawn from the germline V gene: SGHTS, YDEGEE. In the prospective study, participants were about 18 to 89 years old, resided in approximately 22 geographic areas of the United States, and were enrolled through a virtual design. Cohort assignment in the prospective study relied on participant-reported clinical history from a screening survey and a study questionnaire. Mobile phlebotomists in the prospective study collected whole blood, serum and a nasopharyngeal or oropharyngeal swab from every participant. Over a roughly two-month period, participants in the prospective study had the option of providing additional blood draws and questionnaires. Before DNA extraction, blood samples from the prospective study were shipped at room temperature or frozen.

The chain joins TRBV5-8 to TRBJ1-2, and TRBD1 aligns with 10 junction nucleotides. The sequencing input was PBMCs or T cells enriched from blood (not recorded which). The TCR originated in a human donor in a cohort exposed to, infected with or recovered from COVID-19 (not recorded which). The donor label of this sample is uncertain. CDR3 region: CASSPRTGGNYGYTF. The DNA is as follows: TGTGCCAGCAGCCCTAGGACAGGGGGTAACTATGGCTACACCTTC. This CDR3, with the reference TRBV5-8 and TRBJ1-2 proteins standing in past its ends, gives the full variable domain EAGVTQSPTHLIKTRGQQATLRCSPISGHTSVYWYQQALGLGLQFLLWYDEGEERNRGNFPPRFSGRQFPNYSSELNVNALELEDSALYLCASSPRTGGNYGYTFGSGTRLTVV.